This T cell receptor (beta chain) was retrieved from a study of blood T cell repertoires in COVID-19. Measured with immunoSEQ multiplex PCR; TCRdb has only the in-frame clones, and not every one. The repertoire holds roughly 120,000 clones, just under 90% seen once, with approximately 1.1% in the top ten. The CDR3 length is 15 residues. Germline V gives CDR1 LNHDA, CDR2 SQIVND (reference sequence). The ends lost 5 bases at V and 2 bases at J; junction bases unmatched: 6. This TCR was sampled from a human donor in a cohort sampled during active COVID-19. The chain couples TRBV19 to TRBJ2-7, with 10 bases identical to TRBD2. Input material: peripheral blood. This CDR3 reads CASSPGLALTYEQYF. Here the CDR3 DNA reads TGTGCCAGTAGTCCGGGACTAGCGCTAACCTACGAGCAGTACTTC.